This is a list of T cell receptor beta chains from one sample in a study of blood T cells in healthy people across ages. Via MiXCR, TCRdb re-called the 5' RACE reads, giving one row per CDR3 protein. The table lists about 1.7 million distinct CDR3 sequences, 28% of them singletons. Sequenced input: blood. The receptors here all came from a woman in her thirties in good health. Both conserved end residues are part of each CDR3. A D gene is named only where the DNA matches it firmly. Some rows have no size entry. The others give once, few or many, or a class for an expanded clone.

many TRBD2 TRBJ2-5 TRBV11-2 CASSLESSGGARQTQYF TGTGCCAGCAGCTTAGAGTCCAGCGGGGGGGCCAGGCAGACCCAGTACTTC
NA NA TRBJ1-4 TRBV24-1 CATSPRQKQDNEKLFF TGTGCCACCAGTCCGAGACAGAAACAGGATAATGAAAAACTGTTTTTT
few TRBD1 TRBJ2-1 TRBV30 CAWGRDRGHNEQFF TGTGCCTGGGGCCGGGACAGGGGTCACAATGAGCAGTTCTTC
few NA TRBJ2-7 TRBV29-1 CSVSETGTSYKQYF TGCAGCGTCTCCGAAACCGGGACATCTTACAAGCAGTACTTC
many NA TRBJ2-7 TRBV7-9 CASSSPGTALGEQYF TGTGCCAGCAGCTCACCTGGGACGGCGCTGGGAGAGCAGTACTTC
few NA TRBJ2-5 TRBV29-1 CSVEDRLEGRETQYF TGCAGCGTTGAAGATAGGTTAGAGGGCCGCGAGACCCAGTACTTC
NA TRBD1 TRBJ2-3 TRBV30 CAWRAPGQLTDTQYF TGTGCCTGGAGGGCACCGGGACAGTTGACAGATACGCAGTATTTT
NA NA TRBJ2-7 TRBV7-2 CARRDRGKLAGAYEQYF TGTGCCCGCAGGGACAGGGGTAAACTAGCGGGCGCCTACGAGCAGTACTTC
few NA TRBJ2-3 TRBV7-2 CASTSDSTDTQYF TGTGCCAGCACCTCGGACAGCACAGATACGCAGTATTTT
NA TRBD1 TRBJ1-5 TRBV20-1 CSARVKTGRGDQPQHF TGCAGTGCTAGAGTCAAGACAGGGAGAGGTGATCAGCCCCAGCATTTT
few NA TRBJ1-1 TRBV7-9 CASSTDVGDTEAFF TGTGCCAGCAGCACGGACGTTGGGGACACTGAAGCTTTCTTT
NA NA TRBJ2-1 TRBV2 CTSSAGSSYNEQFF TGTACCAGCAGTGCCGGGAGCTCCTACAATGAGCAGTTCTTC
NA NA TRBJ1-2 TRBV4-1 CASSQEIGSSLYGYTF TGCGCCAGCAGCCAAGAAATTGGCAGCTCGCTCTATGGCTACACCTTC
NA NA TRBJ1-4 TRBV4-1 CASSQGAGSGEKLFF TGCGCCAGCAGCCAAGGAGCAGGGTCTGGTGAAAAACTGTTTTTT
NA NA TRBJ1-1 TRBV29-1 CSVVFRDTEAFF TGCAGCGTTGTGTTCAGGGACACTGAAGCTTTCTTT
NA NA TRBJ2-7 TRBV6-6 CASSYGQTTYEQYF TGTGCCAGCAGTTACGGGCAAACTACCTACGAGCAGTACTTC
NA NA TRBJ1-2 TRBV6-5 CASSYSVRDGYTF TGTGCCAGCAGTTACTCAGTCAGAGATGGCTACACCTTC
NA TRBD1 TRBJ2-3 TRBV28 CASRPYVGQSTDTQYF TGTGCCAGCAGGCCTTACGTGGGACAGAGCACAGATACGCAGTATTTT
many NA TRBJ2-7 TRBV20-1 CSARGLGSYEQYF TGCAGTGCTAGAGGACTAGGATCCTACGAGCAGTACTTC
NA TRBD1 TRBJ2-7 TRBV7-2 CASSFGTAAYEQYF TGTGCCAGCAGCTTCGGGACAGCCGCCTACGAGCAGTACTTC
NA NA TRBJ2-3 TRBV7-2 CASSFEGIDTQYF TGTGCCAGCAGCTTCGAGGGGATAGATACGCAGTATTTT
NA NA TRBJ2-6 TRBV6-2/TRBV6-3 CASSYGSGGANVLTF TGTGCCAGCAGTTACGGTAGCGGTGGGGCCAACGTCCTGACTTTC
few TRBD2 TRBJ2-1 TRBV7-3 CASSEGRLAGNEQFF TGTGCCAGCAGCGAGGGACGCCTAGCGGGCAATGAGCAGTTCTTC
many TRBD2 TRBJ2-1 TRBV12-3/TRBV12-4 CASSPTLAGIKQFF TGTGCCAGCAGTCCCACTCTAGCGGGAATTAAGCAGTTCTTC
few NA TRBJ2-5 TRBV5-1 CASRLPTQETQYF TGCGCCAGCAGGTTGCCGACACAAGAGACCCAGTACTTC
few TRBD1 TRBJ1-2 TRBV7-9 CASSPAPGGEDYGYTF TGTGCCAGCAGCCCCGCCCCAGGGGGCGAAGACTATGGCTACACCTTC
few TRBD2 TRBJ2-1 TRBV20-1 CSARDYSGRAYNEQFF TGCAGTGCTAGAGATTATAGCGGGAGAGCCTACAATGAGCAGTTCTTC
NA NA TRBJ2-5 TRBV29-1 CSVVGYETQYF TGCAGCGTTGTAGGGTACGAGACCCAGTACTTC
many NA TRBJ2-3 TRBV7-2 CASSLGYNTQYF TGTGCCAGCAGCTTAGGATATAATACGCAGTATTTT
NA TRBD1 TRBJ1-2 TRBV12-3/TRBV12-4 CASRRRTGDGYTF TGTGCCAGCCGTAGAAGGACAGGGGATGGCTACACCTTC
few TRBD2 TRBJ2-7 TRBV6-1 CAGRTSGLHEQYF TGTGCCGGCAGGACTAGCGGTCTCCACGAGCAGTACTTC
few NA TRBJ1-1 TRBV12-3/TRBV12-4 CASSPRKAEAFF TGTGCCAGCAGTCCCAGGAAAGCTGAAGCTTTCTTT
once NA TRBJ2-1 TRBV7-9 CSSSLAQTGRNEQFF TGTTCCAGCAGCTTGGCTCAGACAGGGAGGAATGAGCAGTTCTTC
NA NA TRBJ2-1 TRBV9 CASSPLPRAGANEQFF TGTGCCAGCAGCCCTCTACCTCGGGCGGGGGCAAATGAGCAGTTCTTC
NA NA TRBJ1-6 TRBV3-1 CTSSQFNSPLHF TGTACCAGCAGCCAATTCAATTCACCCCTCCACTTT
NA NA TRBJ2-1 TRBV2 CASSGGTPYNEQFF TGTGCCAGCAGTGGCGGGACTCCGTACAATGAGCAGTTCTTC
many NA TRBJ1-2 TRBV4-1 CASSQGVQGWGYTF TGCGCCAGCAGCCAAGGAGTGCAGGGCTGGGGCTACACCTTC
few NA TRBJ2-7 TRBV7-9 CAGSPTSYEQYF TGTGCCGGCAGCCCAACCTCCTACGAGCAGTACTTC
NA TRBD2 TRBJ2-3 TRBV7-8 CASSLASGTSTDTQYF TGTGCCAGCAGCTTGGCTAGCGGGACTAGCACAGATACGCAGTATTTT
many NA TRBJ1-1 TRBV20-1 CSAPPADMDTEAFF TGCAGTGCCCCCCCGGCGGACATGGACACTGAAGCTTTCTTT